Given below is one T cell receptor beta chain in context. Libraries from sorted cells used about a million T cells (CD4+ or CD8+). Trimming left V 0 bases short and J 2 bases short, with 21 bases between. CDR1 is DFQATT, CDR2 SNEGSKA, per germline (reference sequence). CDR3 length: 18 residues. This sample is part of a study of neurological immune-mediated disorders. The method for making cDNA was 5'RACE, and it used 10-nucleotide random UMIs. TCRdb re-derived calls from the 5' RACE reads in MiXCR, one entry per CDR3 protein. The table shows just under 40,000 distinct CDR3 sequences, with almost 7.5% occurring only once.

Sequenced material: CD4+ T cells from blood. The receptor was isolated from a man aged 50 or older in good health. The chain combines TRBV20-1 with TRBJ2-3; TRBD2 might be the D (6 bases). As DNA, the CDR3 is TGCAGTGCTAGAGATAGTGATGGAGGGGAGGCGTACACAGATACGCAGTATTTT. It translates to CSARDSDGGEAYTDTQYF.